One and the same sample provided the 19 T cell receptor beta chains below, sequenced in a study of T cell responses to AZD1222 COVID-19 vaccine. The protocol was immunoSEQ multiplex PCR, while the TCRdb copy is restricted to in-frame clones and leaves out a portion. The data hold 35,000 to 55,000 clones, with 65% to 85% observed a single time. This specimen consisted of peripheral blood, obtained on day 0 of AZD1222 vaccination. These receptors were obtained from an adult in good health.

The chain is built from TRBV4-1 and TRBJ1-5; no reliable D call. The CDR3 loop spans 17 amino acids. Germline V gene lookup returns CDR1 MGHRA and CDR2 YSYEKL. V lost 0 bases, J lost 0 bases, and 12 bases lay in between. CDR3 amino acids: CASSQDVEQYSNQPQHF. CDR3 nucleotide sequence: TGCGCCAGCAGCCAAGACGTAGAACAGTATAGCAATCAGCCCCAGCATTTT.

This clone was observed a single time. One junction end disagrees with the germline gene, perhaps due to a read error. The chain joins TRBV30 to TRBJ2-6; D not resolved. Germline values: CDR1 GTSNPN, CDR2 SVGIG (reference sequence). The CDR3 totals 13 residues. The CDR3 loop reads CAWRSSRANVLTF. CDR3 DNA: TGTGCCTGGAGGAGCTCTAGGGCCAACGTCCTGACTTTC. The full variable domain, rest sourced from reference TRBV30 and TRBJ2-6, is SQTIHQWPATLVQPVGSPLSLECTVEGTSNPNLYWYRQAAGRGLQLLFYSVGIGQISSEVPQNLSASRPQDRQFILSSKKLLLSDSGFYLCAWRSSRANVLTFGAGSRLTVL.

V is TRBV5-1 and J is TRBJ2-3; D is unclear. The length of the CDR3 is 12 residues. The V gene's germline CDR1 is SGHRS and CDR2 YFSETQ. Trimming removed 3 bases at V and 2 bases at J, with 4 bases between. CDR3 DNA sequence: TGCGCCAGCAGCTGGACCACAGATACGCAGTATTTT. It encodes CASSWTTDTQYF. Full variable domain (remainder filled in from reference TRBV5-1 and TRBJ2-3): KAGVTQTPRYLIKTRGQQVTLSCSPISGHRSVSWYQQTPGQGLQFLFEYFSETQRNKGNFPGRFSGRQFSNSRSEMNVSTLELGDSALYLCASSWTTDTQYFGPGTRLTVL.

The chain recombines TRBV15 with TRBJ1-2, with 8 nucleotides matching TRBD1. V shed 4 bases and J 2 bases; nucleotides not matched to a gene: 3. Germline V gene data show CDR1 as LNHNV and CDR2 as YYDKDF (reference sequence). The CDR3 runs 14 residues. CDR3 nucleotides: TGTGCCACCAGCACTAGGACAGGGAACTATGGCTACACCTTC. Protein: CATSTRTGNYGYTF. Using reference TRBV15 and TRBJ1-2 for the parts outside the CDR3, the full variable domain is DAMVIQNPRYQVTQFGKPVTLSCSQTLNHNVMYWYQQKSSQAPKLLFHYYDKDFNNEADTPDNFQSRRPNTSFCFLDIRSPGLGDTAMYLCATSTRTGNYGYTFGSGTRLTVV.

Written as DNA, the CDR3 is TGTGCCTGGAGTGAGGGGGAGCAGTTCTTC. Its translation: CAWSEGEQFF. The chain combines TRBV30 with TRBJ2-1, with TRBD1 as a possible D gene (5 bases). The germline CDR1 and CDR2 sequences are GTSNPN and SVGIG (reference sequence). Trimming took 1 base from V and 10 from J, leaving 5 bases between them. This CDR3 is built from 10 residues.

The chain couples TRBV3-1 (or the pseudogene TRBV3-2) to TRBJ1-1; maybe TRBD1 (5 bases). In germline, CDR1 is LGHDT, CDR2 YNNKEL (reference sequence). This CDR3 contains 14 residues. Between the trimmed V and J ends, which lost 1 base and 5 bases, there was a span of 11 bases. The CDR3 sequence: CASSQVGGETEAFF. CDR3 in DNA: TGTGCCAGCAGCCAAGTGGGAGGGGAGACTGAAGCTTTCTTT.

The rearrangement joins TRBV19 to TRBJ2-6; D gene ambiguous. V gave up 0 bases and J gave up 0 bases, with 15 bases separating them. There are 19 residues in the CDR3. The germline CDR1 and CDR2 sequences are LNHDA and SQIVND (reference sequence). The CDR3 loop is CASSIDPDRRFSGANVLTF. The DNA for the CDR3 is TGTGCCAGTAGTATAGATCCGGACCGTCGATTCTCTGGGGCCAACGTCCTGACTTTC.

CDR3 loop: CASSQDVGFSKNIQYF. For the CDR3, the DNA is TGCGCCAGCAGCCAAGATGTCGGGTTTTCCAAAAACATTCAGTACTTC. The V and J genes are TRBV4-3 and TRBJ2-4, with D hard to call. Germline V gives CDR1 LGHNA, CDR2 YSLEER. The CDR3 has 16 amino acids. Trimming took off 0 bases at V and 2 bases at J, with 11 bases between the two ends.

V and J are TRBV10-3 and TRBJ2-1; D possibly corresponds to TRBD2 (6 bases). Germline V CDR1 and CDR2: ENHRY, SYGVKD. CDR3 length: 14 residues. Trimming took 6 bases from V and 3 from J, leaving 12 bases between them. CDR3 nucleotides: TGTGCCATCAGCGACCCCGGGGGCTACAATGAGCAGTTCTTC. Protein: CAISDPGGYNEQFF.

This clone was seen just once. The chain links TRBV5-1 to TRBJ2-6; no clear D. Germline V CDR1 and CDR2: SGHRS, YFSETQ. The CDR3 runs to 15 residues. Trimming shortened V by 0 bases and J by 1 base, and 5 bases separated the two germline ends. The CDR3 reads CASSLDVSGANVLTF. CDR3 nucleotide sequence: TGCGCCAGCAGCTTGGACGTGTCTGGGGCCAACGTCCTGACTTTC.

CDR3 sequence (DNA): TGTGCCAGCAGCTCAGACAGGGGGCGTTGGGAGACCCAGTACTTC. This gives the protein CASSSDRGRWETQYF. V usage is TRBV7-9 and J usage is TRBJ2-5, with 10 bases that match TRBD1. The CDR3 is 15 residues long. Germline lookup yields CDR1 SEHNR and CDR2 FQNEAQ (reference sequence). V trimming: 4 bases; J trimming: 5 bases; junction bases outside the gene matches: 7.

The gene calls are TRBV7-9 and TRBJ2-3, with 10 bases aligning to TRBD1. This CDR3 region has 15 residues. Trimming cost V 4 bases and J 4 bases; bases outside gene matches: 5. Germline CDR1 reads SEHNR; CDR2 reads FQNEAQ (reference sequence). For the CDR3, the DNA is TGTGCCAGCAGCTGGACCGGGACAGGGGCAGATACGCAGTATTTT. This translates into CASSWTGTGADTQYF.

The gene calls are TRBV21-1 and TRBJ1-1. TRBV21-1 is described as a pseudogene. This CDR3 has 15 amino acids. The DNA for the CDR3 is TGTGCCAGCAGCGGACCGGGGCCCAGAGGGACTGAAGCTTTCTTT. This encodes CASSGPGPRGTEAFF.

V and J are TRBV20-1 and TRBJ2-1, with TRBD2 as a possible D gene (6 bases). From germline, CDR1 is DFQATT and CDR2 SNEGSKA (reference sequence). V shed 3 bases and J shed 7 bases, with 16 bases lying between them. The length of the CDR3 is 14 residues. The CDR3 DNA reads TGCAGTGCTAGTATCGGAGGGTTGGGGAATGAGCAGTTCTTC. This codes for CSASIGGLGNEQFF.

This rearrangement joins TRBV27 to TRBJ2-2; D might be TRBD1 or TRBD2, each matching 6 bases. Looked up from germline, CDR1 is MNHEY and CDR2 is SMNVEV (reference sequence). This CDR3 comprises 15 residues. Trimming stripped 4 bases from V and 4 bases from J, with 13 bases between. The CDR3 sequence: CASSWGDTFTGELFF. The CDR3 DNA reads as TGTGCCAGCAGTTGGGGGGACACTTTCACCGGGGAGCTGTTTTTT.

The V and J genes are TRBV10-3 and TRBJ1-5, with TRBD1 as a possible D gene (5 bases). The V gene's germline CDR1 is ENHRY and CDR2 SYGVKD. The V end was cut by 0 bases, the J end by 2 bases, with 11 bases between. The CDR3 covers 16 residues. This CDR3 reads CAISESGLGGNQPQHF. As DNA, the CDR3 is TGTGCCATCAGTGAGTCGGGGCTCGGAGGCAATCAGCCCCAGCATTTT.

The CDR3 sequence is CASSHTNVNSPLHF. Here the CDR3 DNA reads TGTGCCAGCAGCCACACCAACGTGAATTCACCCCTCCACTTT. The chain joins TRBV7-2 to TRBJ1-6; D remains ambiguous. CDR3 length: 14 residues. V was cut by 5 bases and J by 7 bases, with 12 bases left in between. The germline V gene encodes CDR1 SGHTA and CDR2 FQGNSA. The whole variable domain, remainder taken from reference TRBV7-2 and TRBJ1-6, is GAGVSQSPSNKVTEKGKDVELRCDPISGHTALYWYRQSLGQGLEFLIYFQGNSAPDKSGLPSDRFSAERTGGSVSTLTIQRTQQEDSAVYLCASSHTNVNSPLHFGNGTRLTVT.

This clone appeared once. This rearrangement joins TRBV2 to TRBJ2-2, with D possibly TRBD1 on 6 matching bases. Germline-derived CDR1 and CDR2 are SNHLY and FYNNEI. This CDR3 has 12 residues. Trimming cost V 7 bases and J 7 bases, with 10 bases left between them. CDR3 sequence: CASKGVSGELFF. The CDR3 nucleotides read TGTGCCAGCAAGGGGGTTAGCGGGGAGCTGTTTTTT.

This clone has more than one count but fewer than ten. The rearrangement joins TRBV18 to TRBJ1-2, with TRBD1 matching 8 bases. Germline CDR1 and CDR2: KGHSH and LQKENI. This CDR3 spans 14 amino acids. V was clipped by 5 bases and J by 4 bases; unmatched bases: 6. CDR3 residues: CASSVTDRVYGYTF. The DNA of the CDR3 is TGTGCCAGCTCAGTAACGGACAGGGTCTATGGCTACACCTTC.